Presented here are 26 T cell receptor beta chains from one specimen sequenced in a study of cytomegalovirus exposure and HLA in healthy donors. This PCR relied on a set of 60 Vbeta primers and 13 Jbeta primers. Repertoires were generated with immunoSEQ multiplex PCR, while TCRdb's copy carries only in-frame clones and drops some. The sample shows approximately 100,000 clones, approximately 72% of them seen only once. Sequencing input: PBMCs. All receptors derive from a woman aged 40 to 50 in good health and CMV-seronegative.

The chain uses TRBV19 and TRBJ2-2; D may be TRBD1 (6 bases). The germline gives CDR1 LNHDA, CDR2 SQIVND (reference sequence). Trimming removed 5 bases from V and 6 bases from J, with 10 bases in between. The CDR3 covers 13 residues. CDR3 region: CASSAYRAGELFF. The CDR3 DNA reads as TGTGCCAGTAGTGCCTACAGGGCCGGGGAGCTGTTTTTT.

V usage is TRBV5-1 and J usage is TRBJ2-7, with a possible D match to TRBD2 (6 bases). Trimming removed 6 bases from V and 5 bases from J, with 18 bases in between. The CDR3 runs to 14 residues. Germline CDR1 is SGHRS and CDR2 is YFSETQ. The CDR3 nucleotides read TGCGCCAGCACGTGGGGGGAAATTATAGACGAGCAGTACTTC. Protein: CASTWGEIIDEQYF.

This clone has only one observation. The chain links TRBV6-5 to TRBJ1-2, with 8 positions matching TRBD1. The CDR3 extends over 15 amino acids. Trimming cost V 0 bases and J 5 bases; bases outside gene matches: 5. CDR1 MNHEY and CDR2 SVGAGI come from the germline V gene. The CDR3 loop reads CASSYSPGQEYGYTF. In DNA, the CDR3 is TGTGCCAGCAGTTACTCTCCGGGACAGGAGTATGGCTACACCTTC.

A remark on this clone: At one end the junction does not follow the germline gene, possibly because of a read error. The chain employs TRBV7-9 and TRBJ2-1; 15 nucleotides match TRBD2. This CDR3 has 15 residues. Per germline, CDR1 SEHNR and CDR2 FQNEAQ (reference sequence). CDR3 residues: CSSSPGLAGGNEQFF. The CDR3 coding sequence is TGTTCCAGCAGCCCGGGACTAGCGGGAGGCAATGAGCAGTTCTTC. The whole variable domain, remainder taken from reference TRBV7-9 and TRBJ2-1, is DTGVSQNPRHKITKRGQNVTFRCDPISEHNRLYWYRQTLGQGPEFLTYFQNEAQLEKSRLLSDRFSAERPKGSFSTLEIQRTEQGDSAMYLCSSSPGLAGGNEQFFGPGTRLTVL.

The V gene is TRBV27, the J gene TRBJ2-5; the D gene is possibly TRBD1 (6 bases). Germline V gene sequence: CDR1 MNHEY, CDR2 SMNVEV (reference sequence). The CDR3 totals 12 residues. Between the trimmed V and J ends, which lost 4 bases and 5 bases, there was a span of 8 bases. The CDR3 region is CASSSTGETQYF. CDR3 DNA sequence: TGTGCCAGCAGTTCTACAGGGGAGACCCAGTACTTC.

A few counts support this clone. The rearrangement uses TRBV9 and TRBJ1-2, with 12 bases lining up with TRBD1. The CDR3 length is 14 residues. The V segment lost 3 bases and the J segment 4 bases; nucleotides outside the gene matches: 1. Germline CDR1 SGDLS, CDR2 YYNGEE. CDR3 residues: CASSAGQGAYGYTF. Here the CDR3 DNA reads TGTGCCAGCAGCGCGGGACAGGGGGCCTATGGCTACACCTTC.

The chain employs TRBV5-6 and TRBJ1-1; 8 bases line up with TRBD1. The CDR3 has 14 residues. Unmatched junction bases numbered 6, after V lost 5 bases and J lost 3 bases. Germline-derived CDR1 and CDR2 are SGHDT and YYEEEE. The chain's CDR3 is CASRKQGVYTEAFF. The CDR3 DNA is TGTGCCAGCAGGAAACAGGGGGTGTACACTGAAGCTTTCTTT.

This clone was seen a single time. CDR3 residues: CASSLASGTETYEQYF. The CDR3 DNA follows: TGTGCCAGCAGCTTAGCGTCCGGGACAGAGACCTACGAGCAGTACTTC. V gene TRBV7-2 combines with J gene TRBJ2-5; the match to TRBD1 covers 7 bases. Judging by the DNA end, TRBJ2-7 fits better; the J call may be wrong. Germline lookup yields CDR1 SGHTA and CDR2 FQGNSA. CDR3 length: 16 amino acids.

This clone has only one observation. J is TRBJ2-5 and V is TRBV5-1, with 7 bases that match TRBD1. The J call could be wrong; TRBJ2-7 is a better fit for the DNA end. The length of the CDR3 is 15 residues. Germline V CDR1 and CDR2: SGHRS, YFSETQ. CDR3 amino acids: CASSPHRAQGYEQYF. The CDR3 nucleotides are TGCGCCAGCAGCCCGCACCGGGCACAGGGGTACGAGCAGTACTTC.

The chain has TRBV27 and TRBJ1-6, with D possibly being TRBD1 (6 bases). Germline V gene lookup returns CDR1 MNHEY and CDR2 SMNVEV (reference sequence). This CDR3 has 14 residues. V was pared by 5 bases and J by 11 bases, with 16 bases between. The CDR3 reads CASSTGTQPAPLHF. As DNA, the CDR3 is TGTGCCAGCAGTACCGGGACACAGCCCGCACCCCTCCACTTT.

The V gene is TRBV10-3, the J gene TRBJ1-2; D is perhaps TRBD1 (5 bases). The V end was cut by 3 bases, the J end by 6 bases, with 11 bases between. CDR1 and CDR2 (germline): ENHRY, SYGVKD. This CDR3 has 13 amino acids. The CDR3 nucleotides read TGTGCCATCAGTGATGGGCAGGGAAATGGCTACACCTTC. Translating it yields CAISDGQGNGYTF.

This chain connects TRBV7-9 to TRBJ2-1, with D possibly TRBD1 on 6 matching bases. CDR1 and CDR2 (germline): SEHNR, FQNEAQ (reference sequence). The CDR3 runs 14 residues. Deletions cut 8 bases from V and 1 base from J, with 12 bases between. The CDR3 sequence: CASPTGLSYNEQFF. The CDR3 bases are TGTGCCAGCCCCACAGGGTTATCCTACAATGAGCAGTTCTTC.

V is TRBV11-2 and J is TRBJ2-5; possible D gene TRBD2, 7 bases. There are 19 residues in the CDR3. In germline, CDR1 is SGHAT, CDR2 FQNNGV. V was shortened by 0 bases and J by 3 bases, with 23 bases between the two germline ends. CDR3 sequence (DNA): TGTGCCAGCAGCTTAGAGAGGGGGTTTGGGGGGGCCCAAGAAGAGACCCAGTACTTC. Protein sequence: CASSLERGFGGAQEETQYF. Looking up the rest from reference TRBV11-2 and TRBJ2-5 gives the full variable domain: EAGVAQSPRYKIIEKRQSVAFWCNPISGHATLYWYQQILGQGPKLLIQFQNNGVVDDSQLPKDRFSAERLKGVDSTLKIQPAKLEDSAVYLCASSLERGFGGAQEETQYFGPGTRLLVL.

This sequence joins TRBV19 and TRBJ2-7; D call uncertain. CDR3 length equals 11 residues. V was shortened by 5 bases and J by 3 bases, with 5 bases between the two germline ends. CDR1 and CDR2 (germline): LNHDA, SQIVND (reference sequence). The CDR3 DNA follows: TGTGCCAGTAGTTCTAGCTACGAGCAGTACTTC. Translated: CASSSSYEQYF.

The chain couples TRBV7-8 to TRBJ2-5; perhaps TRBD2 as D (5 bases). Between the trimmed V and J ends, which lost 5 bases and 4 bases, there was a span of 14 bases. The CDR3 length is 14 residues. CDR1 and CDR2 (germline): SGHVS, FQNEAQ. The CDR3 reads CASSPGLPPETQYF. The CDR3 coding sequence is TGTGCCAGCAGCCCCGGACTGCCCCCAGAGACCCAGTACTTC.

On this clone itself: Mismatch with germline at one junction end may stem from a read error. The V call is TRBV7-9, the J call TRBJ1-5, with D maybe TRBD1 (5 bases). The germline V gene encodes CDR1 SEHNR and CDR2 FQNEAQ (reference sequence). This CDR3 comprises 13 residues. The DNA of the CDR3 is TGTTCCAGCGGGTTAGACAGTCATCAGCCCCAGCATTTT. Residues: CSSGLDSHQPQHF.

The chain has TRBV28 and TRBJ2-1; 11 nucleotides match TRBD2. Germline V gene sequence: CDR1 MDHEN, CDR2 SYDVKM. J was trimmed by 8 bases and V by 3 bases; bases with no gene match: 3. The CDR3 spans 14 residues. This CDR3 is CASSLTSGIDEQFF. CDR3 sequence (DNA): TGTGCCAGCAGTTTGACTAGCGGGATTGATGAGCAGTTCTTC.

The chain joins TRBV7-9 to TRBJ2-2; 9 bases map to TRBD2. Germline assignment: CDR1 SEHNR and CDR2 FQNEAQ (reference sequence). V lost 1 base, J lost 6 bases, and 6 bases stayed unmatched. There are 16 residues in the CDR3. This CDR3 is CASSLGGRASSGELFF. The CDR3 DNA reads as TGTGCCAGCAGCTTAGGCGGGAGGGCCTCCTCCGGGGAGCTGTTTTTT. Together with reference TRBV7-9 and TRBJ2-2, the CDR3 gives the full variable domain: DTGVSQNPRHKITKRGQNVTFRCDPISEHNRLYWYRQTLGQGPEFLTYFQNEAQLEKSRLLSDRFSAERPKGSFSTLEIQRTEQGDSAMYLCASSLGGRASSGELFFGEGSRLTVL.

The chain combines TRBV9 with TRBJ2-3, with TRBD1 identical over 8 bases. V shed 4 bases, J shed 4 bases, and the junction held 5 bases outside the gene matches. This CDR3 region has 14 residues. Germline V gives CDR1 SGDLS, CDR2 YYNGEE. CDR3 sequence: CASSLLTGADTQYF. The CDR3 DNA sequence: TGTGCCAGCAGCCTCCTGACAGGGGCAGATACGCAGTATTTT. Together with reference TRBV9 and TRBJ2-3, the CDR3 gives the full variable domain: DSGVTQTPKHLITATGQRVTLRCSPRSGDLSVYWYQQSLDQGLQFLIQYYNGEERAKGNILERFSAQQFPDLHSELNLSSLELGDSALYFCASSLLTGADTQYFGPGTRLTVL.

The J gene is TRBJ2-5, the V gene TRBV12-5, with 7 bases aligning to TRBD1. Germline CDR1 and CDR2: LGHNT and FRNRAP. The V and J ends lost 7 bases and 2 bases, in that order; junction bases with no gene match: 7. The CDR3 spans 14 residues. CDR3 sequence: CASAPDRAQETQYF. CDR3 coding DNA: TGTGCTAGTGCCCCCGACAGGGCTCAAGAGACCCAGTACTTC.

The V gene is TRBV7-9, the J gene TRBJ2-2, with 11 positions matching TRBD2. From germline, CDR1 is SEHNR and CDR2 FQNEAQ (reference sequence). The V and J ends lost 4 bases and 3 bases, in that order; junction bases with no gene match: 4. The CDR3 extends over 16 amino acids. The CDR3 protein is CASSSVAGGDTGELFF. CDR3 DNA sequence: TGTGCCAGCAGCTCCGTAGCGGGAGGGGACACCGGGGAGCTGTTTTTT.

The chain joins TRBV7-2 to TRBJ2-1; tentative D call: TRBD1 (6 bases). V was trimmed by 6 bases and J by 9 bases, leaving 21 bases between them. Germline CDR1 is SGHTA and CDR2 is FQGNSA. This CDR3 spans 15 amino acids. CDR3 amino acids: CASSFRTVGSFEQFF. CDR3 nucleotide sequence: TGTGCCAGCAGTTTCCGGACAGTAGGATCATTTGAGCAGTTCTTC.

The CDR3 region has the DNA TGTGCCAGCAGTTTAATCTGGGGACAGGAACCAAAAAGGGGCAAAAACATTCAGTACTTC. Its translation: CASSLIWGQEPKRGKNIQYF. The chain links TRBV28 to TRBJ2-4; TRBD1 matches 8 bases. Germline V gene data show CDR1 as MDHEN and CDR2 as SYDVKM. CDR3 length: 20 residues. V gave up 2 bases and J gave up 3 bases; unmatched junction bases: 18.

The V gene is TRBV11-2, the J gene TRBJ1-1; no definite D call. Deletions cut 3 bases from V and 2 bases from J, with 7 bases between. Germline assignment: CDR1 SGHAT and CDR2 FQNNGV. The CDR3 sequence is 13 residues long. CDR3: CASSFGRNTEAFF. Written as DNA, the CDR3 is TGTGCCAGCAGCTTCGGGAGAAACACTGAAGCTTTCTTT.

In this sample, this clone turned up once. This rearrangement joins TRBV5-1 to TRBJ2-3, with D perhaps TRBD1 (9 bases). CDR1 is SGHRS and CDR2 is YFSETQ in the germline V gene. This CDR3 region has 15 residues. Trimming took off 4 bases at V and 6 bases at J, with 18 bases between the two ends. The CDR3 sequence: CASSRDRVAGDTQYF. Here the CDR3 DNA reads TGCGCCAGCAGCCGGGACAGGGTAGCGGGGGATACGCAGTATTTT.

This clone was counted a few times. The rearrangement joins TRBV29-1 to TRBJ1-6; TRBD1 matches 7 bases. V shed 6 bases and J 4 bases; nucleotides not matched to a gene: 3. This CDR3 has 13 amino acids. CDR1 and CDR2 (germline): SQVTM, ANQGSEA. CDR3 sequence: CSVRDRYNSPLHF. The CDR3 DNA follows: TGCAGCGTGCGGGACAGATATAATTCACCCCTCCACTTT. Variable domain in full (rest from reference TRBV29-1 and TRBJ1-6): SAVISQKPSRDICQRGTSLTIQCQVDSQVTMMFWYRQQPGQSLTLIATANQGSEATYESGFVIDKFPISRPNLTFSTLTVSNMSPEDSSIYLCSVRDRYNSPLHFGNGTRLTVT.